The rows below give T cell receptor beta chains drawn from one sample of a study of shared T cell receptors in the human thymus. Profiling relied on immunoSEQ multiplex PCR, and the TCRdb table lists in-frame clones only, not all of them. The sample includes about 500,000 clones, 75% to 85% seen only once; the top ten take less than 0.015%. This sample was also put to use in a study of human thymus T cells.

The sample taken for sequencing was thymocytes. Receptors were obtained from a boy younger than two with a congenital heart defect. The CDR3 runs from the conserved cysteine through the conserved F or W. A D gene is named only where the DNA matches it firmly. The size field is filled for only some rows; it gives once, few, many or a size class.

V gene	clone size	D gene	J gene	CDR3 protein	CDR3 DNA
TRBV6-4	NA	TRBD1	TRBJ2-1	CASGAGTGALWYNEQFF	TGTGCCAGCGGCGCCGGGACAGGGGCCCTATGGTACAATGAGCAGTTCTTC
TRBV5-1	NA	TRBD2	TRBJ2-2	CASNPGTSVPDGGELFF	TGCGCCAGCAACCCTGGGACTAGCGTACCGGACGGCGGGGAGCTGTTTTTT
TRBV10-1	NA	NA	TRBJ2-1	CASSPDRDSTYNEQFF	TGCGCCAGCAGCCCAGACCGGGACTCGACCTACAATGAGCAGTTCTTC
TRBV15	once	NA	TRBJ1-4	CATSRGQGEKLFF	TGTGCCACCAGCAGAGGTCAGGGTGAAAAACTGTTTTTT
TRBV27	NA	NA	TRBJ2-7	CASGGSYSSYEQYF	TGTGCCAGCGGGGGGAGTTACAGCTCCTACGAGCAGTACTTC
TRBV19	few	NA	TRBJ1-5	CASSISMVSNQPQHF	TGTGCCAGTAGTATCAGTATGGTTAGCAATCAGCCCCAGCATTTT
TRBV4-3	few	NA	TRBJ2-3	CASSLRTTTDTQYF	TGCGCCAGCAGCTTACGGACTACCACAGATACGCAGTATTTT
TRBV13	NA	NA	TRBJ2-1	CASSPYEGGKGYNEQFF	TGTGCCAGCAGTCCTTACGAGGGGGGGAAGGGATACAATGAGCAGTTCTTC
TRBV27	once	NA	TRBJ2-1	CASSRLHSGCRNEQFF	TGTGCCAGCAGTCGCCTCCACAGCGGGTGTAGAAATGAGCAGTTCTTC
TRBV11-2	few	NA	TRBJ1-3	CASSLAVANTIYF	TGTGCCAGCAGCTTAGCGGTCGCCAACACCATATATTTT
TRBV11-3	NA	TRBD2	TRBJ2-1	CASSPGLAVQVRQFF	TGTGCCAGCAGCCCGGGACTAGCGGTGCAGGTGCGGCAGTTCTTC
TRBV28	NA	TRBD2	TRBJ2-1	CASRILLAGGRDSYNEQFF	TGTGCCAGCAGGATCCTCTTAGCGGGAGGGCGGGACTCCTACAATGAGCAGTTCTTC
TRBV27	NA	NA	TRBJ2-7	CASSPPFSYEQYF	TGTGCCAGCAGTCCCCCTTTCTCCTACGAGCAGTACTTC
TRBV5-1	NA	TRBD2	TRBJ2-3	CASSLERERVNTQYF	TGCGCCAGCAGCTTGGAGCGGGAGAGGGTGAATACGCAGTATTTT
TRBV5-1	NA	TRBD1	TRBJ1-2	CASSLLGTGYGYTF	TGCGCCAGCAGCTTGCTCGGGACAGGCTATGGCTACACCTTC
TRBV28	NA	NA	TRBJ1-2	CASSLLKGTNYGYTF	TGTGCCAGCAGTTTATTAAAGGGGACAAACTATGGCTACACCTTC
TRBV7-8	NA	NA	TRBJ2-7	CASSGASYEQYF	TGTGCCAGCAGTGGGGCATCCTACGAGCAGTACTTC
TRBV27	NA	NA	TRBJ2-1	CASSSPSTTTISYNEQFF	TGTGCCAGCAGTTCCCCCTCGACTACAACTATCTCCTACAATGAGCAGTTCTTC
TRBV18	NA	TRBD1	TRBJ2-7	CASSPVSRDSSYEQYF	TGTGCCAGCTCACCAGTTTCACGGGACAGTTCCTACGAGCAGTACTTC
TRBV27	NA	NA	TRBJ2-2	CASSLWPTEAGELFF	TGTGCCAGCAGTTTATGGCCGACAGAGGCCGGGGAGCTGTTTTTT
TRBV14	NA	TRBD1	TRBJ1-2	CASSHRSRTGAYGYTF	TGTGCCAGCAGCCATCGATCGAGGACAGGCGCCTATGGCTACACCTTC
TRBV18	NA	NA	TRBJ2-7	CASSPRYSGLLGEQYF	TGTGCCAGCTCACCAAGGTATTCGGGACTCCTCGGGGAGCAGTACTTC
TRBV9	NA	NA	TRBJ1-1	CASSLTGTEAFF	TGTGCCAGCAGCTTAACGGGAACTGAAGCTTTCTTT
TRBV2	NA	TRBD2	TRBJ2-7	CASRTSGRNYEQYF	TGTGCCAGCAGGACTAGCGGGAGGAACTACGAGCAGTACTTC
TRBV29-1	once	NA	TRBJ2-7	CSVETGTLGDEQYF	TGCAGCGTGGAGACCGGGACATTAGGCGACGAGCAGTACTTC
TRBV6-5	NA	NA	TRBJ2-7	CASSEGLGEQYF	TGTGCCAGCAGCGAGGGACTCGGCGAGCAGTACTTC
TRBV27	NA	NA	TRBJ2-1	CASSLSPGISTNEQFF	TGTGCCAGCAGTTTATCCCCGGGGATTTCAACCAATGAGCAGTTCTTC
TRBV5-1	NA	TRBD2	TRBJ2-7	CASSLGWAGAEQYF	TGCGCCAGCAGCTTGGGTTGGGCGGGAGCCGAGCAGTACTTC
TRBV30	few	TRBD2	TRBJ2-2	CAWSLPPGTSGSRTGELFF	TGTGCCTGGAGCCTGCCCCCGGGGACTAGCGGGAGTCGAACCGGGGAGCTGTTTTTT
TRBV7-9	NA	TRBD1	TRBJ2-7	CASSPRQGIEQYF	TGTGCCAGCAGCCCCCGACAGGGAATCGAGCAGTACTTC
TRBV18	NA	NA	TRBJ1-1	CASSHRENTEAFF	TGTGCCAGCTCACACAGGGAGAACACTGAAGCTTTCTTT
TRBV4-3	few	TRBD1	TRBJ1-4	CASSQDWAGGNEKLFF	TGCGCCAGCAGCCAAGATTGGGCAGGGGGGAATGAAAAACTGTTTTTT
TRBV5-1	NA	NA	TRBJ2-7	CASSGHPGAPFYEQYF	TGCGCCAGCAGCGGGCACCCAGGGGCGCCGTTCTACGAGCAGTACTTC
TRBV9	NA	NA	TRBJ1-1	CASSVVTDTVDTEAFF	TGTGCCAGCAGCGTAGTTACGGACACCGTAGACACTGAAGCTTTCTTT
TRBV5-1	NA	NA	TRBJ2-2	CASSLGGLQELFF	TGCGCCAGCAGCTTGGGAGGCCTACAGGAGCTGTTTTTT
TRBV7-2	NA	TRBD2	TRBJ2-1	CASSLVGGSRDEQFF	TGTGCCAGCAGCTTAGTGGGAGGGAGTCGGGATGAGCAGTTCTTC
TRBV27	NA	TRBD2	TRBJ2-7	CASSFRAGGPGEQYF	TGTGCCAGCAGTTTCAGAGCGGGAGGGCCCGGCGAGCAGTACTTC
TRBV7-9	NA	TRBD2	TRBJ2-1	CASSSPRTSSKFF	TGTGCCAGCAGCTCCCCGCGGACTAGCTCGAAGTTCTTC
TRBV5-1	NA	TRBD2	TRBJ2-1	CASSLGSGLAGVNEQFF	TGCGCCAGCAGCTTAGGATCCGGACTAGCGGGAGTCAATGAGCAGTTCTTC
TRBV25-1	NA	NA	TRBJ1-5	CASSKDPGQPQHF	TGTGCCAGCAGCAAAGATCCGGGGCAGCCCCAGCATTTT
TRBV18	few	NA	TRBJ2-7	CASSYTGGDEQYF	TGTGCCAGCTCTTATACAGGTGGGGACGAGCAGTACTTC
TRBV2	NA	TRBD2	TRBJ2-7	CASSGTAGGSYEQYF	TGTGCCAGCAGTGGAACCGCGGGGGGGTCCTACGAGCAGTACTTC
TRBV6-1	NA	TRBD1	TRBJ2-7	CASRDVTGYYEQYF	TGTGCCAGCAGGGACGTGACAGGGTACTACGAGCAGTACTTC
TRBV7-7	once	TRBD2	TRBJ2-5	CASSSRTASGQWQTQYF	TGTGCCAGCAGCTCTCGGACGGCTAGCGGGCAGTGGCAGACCCAGTACTTC
TRBV2	NA	TRBD1	TRBJ2-7	CASSSGQGVDEQYF	TGTGCCAGCAGCTCGGGACAGGGGGTCGACGAGCAGTACTTC
TRBV4-1	NA	TRBD1	TRBJ1-5	CASSQGQVALDQPQHF	TGCGCCAGCAGCCAGGGACAGGTGGCACTAGATCAGCCCCAGCATTTT
TRBV6-6	few	TRBD1	TRBJ1-3	CASSYPHDRAGNTIYF	TGTGCCAGCAGTTACCCCCATGACAGGGCTGGAAACACCATATATTTT
TRBV15	NA	TRBD1	TRBJ2-7	CATSRVWAGQGSDEQYF	TGTGCCACCAGCAGAGTATGGGCGGGACAGGGATCGGACGAGCAGTACTTC
TRBV4-2	NA	TRBD2	TRBJ2-2	CASSQLVAGGQRGELFF	TGTGCCAGCAGCCAACTCGTCGCGGGAGGGCAAAGGGGGGAGCTGTTTTTT
TRBV27	NA	NA	TRBJ2-7	CASSLSTGSPYHEQYF	TGTGCCAGCAGTTTATCTACAGGGAGTCCCTACCACGAGCAGTACTTC
TRBV4-2	NA	NA	TRBJ1-4	CASSQEWVGGREKLFF	TGTGCCAGCAGCCAAGAATGGGTCGGGGGTCGGGAAAAACTGTTTTTT
TRBV19	NA	TRBD1	TRBJ1-1	CASSIETGPNTEAFF	TGTGCCAGTAGTATAGAGACAGGGCCGAACACTGAAGCTTTCTTT
TRBV7-2	NA	NA	TRBJ2-7	CASSQIGPWGDEQYF	TGTGCCAGCAGCCAAATCGGGCCTTGGGGCGACGAGCAGTACTTC
TRBV4-1	NA	NA	TRBJ2-7	CASSQSSAGTYEQYF	TGCGCCAGCAGCCAAAGTTCGGCAGGGACTTACGAGCAGTACTTC
TRBV28	NA	TRBD2	TRBJ2-7	CASKLAGGLSYEQYF	TGTGCCAGCAAACTAGCGGGAGGGCTCTCCTACGAGCAGTACTTC
TRBV11-2	NA	TRBD2	TRBJ2-5	CASSPRLKREDETQYF	TGTGCCAGCAGCCCCAGGTTGAAGCGGGAGGATGAGACCCAGTACTTC
TRBV7-9	once	TRBD2	TRBJ2-7	CASSFSGTNYEQYF	TGTGCCAGCAGCTTTAGCGGGACTAACTACGAGCAGTACTTC
TRBV28	NA	TRBD1	TRBJ2-7	CASSLRGPYYEQYF	TGTGCCAGCAGTTTGAGGGGGCCCTACTACGAGCAGTACTTC
TRBV9	NA	NA	TRBJ2-1	CASSVAYVVGDQPYNEQFF	TGTGCCAGCAGCGTAGCTTACGTGGTGGGCGACCAACCCTACAATGAGCAGTTCTTC
TRBV27	NA	NA	TRBJ2-1	CASSSRLFGEWSPYNEQFF	TGTGCCAGCAGTTCCCGACTTTTTGGGGAGTGGTCCCCTTACAATGAGCAGTTCTTC